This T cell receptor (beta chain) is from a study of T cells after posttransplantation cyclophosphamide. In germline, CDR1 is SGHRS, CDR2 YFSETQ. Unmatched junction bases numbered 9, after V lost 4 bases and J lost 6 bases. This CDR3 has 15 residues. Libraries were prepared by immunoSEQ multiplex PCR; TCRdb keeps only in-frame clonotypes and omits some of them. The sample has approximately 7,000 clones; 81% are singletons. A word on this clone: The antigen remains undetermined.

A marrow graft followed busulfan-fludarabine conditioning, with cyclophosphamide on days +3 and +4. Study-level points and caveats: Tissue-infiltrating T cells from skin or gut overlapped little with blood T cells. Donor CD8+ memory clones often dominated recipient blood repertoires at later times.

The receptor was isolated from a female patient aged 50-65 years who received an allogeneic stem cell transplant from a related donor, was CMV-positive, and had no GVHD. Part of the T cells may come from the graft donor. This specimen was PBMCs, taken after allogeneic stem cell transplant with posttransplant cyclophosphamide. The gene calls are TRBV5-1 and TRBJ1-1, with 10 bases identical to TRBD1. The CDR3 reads CASSVSTGGAPEAFF. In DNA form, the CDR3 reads TGCGCCAGCAGCGTGTCGACAGGGGGCGCCCCTGAAGCTTTCTTT. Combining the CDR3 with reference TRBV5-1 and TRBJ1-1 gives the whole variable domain KAGVTQTPRYLIKTRGQQVTLSCSPISGHRSVSWYQQTPGQGLQFLFEYFSETQRNKGNFPGRFSGRQFSNSRSEMNVSTLELGDSALYLCASSVSTGGAPEAFFGQGTRLTVV.